Following are 8 T cell receptor beta chains from one sample sequenced in a study of T cell repertoires in ileal Crohn's disease. The assay was immunoSEQ multiplex PCR, and TCRdb's table has in-frame clones only and misses some. The sample holds 2,000 to 3,000 clones, 79% seen once. Material for sequencing was ileal tissue. These receptors were taken from an adult with Crohn's disease.

V gene TRBV16 combines with J gene TRBJ2-1; 8 bases are a match to TRBD2. The CDR3 runs to 14 residues. Trimming removed 1 base from V and 5 bases from J; junction bases left unmatched: 1. The germline V gene has CDR1 KGHSY and CDR2 FQNENV. For the CDR3, the DNA is TGTGCCAGCAGCCAATTCGGGAGGGACAATGAGCAGTTCTTC. Translating it yields CASSQFGRDNEQFF.

The gene calls are TRBV28 and TRBJ2-1; 11 positions agree with TRBD1. J was trimmed by 10 bases and V by 8 bases; bases with no gene match: 13. This CDR3 is 15 amino acids long. CDR1 MDHEN and CDR2 SYDVKM come from the germline V gene. The DNA of the CDR3 is TGTGCCAGCCGAAGCCGGGACAGGGGGTCGCGGGAGCAGTTCTTC. As protein: CASRSRDRGSREQFF.

The chain is built from TRBV6-1 and TRBJ2-7; possible D gene TRBD1, 6 bases. Germline V gene data show CDR1 as MNHNS and CDR2 as SASEGT. Trimming removed 0 bases at V and 2 bases at J, with 11 bases between. The CDR3 has 15 residues. The CDR3 loop reads CASSEASGAAYEQYF. CDR3 DNA sequence: TGTGCCAGCAGTGAAGCATCAGGGGCCGCCTACGAGCAGTACTTC.

The chain couples TRBV19 to TRBJ1-1; D is possibly TRBD1 (5 bases). CDR1 is LNHDA and CDR2 is SQIVND in the germline V gene (reference sequence). This CDR3 is built from 13 residues. With 4 bases removed from V and 5 bases from J, the gap between germline ends came to 11 bases. Written as DNA, the CDR3 is TGTGCCAGTAGTAACAAGGGGTGGACTGAAGCTTTCTTT. This translates into CASSNKGWTEAFF. Complete variable domain (other parts from reference TRBV19 and TRBJ1-1): DGGITQSPKYLFRKEGQNVTLSCEQNLNHDAMYWYRQDPGQGLRLIYYSQIVNDFQKGDIAEGYSVSREKKESFPLTVTSAQKNPTAFYLCASSNKGWTEAFFGQGTRLTVV.

V usage is TRBV4-3 and J usage is TRBJ1-2, with 8 bases aligning to TRBD1. V lost 4 bases to trimming and J lost 8 bases; unmatched junction nucleotides: 12. Looked up from germline, CDR1 is LGHNA and CDR2 is YSLEER. The CDR3 sequence is 15 residues long. The CDR3 DNA sequence: TGCGCCAGCAGCCGTTATCTCAGGGGGCTTGGAGGCTACACCTTC. It specifies CASSRYLRGLGGYTF.

The table lists this clone with a few counts. The CDR3 DNA follows: TGTGCCAGCACTAGCGGAAACTACGAGCAGTACTTC. This encodes CASTSGNYEQYF. This chain joins TRBV7-9 and TRBJ2-7; 7 bases fit TRBD2. The germline V gene encodes CDR1 SEHNR and CDR2 FQNEAQ (reference sequence). The V gene end was trimmed by 7 bases and the J gene end by 3 bases; junction bases not matched to a gene: 3. The CDR3 runs to 12 residues.

The rearrangement uses TRBV6-4 and TRBJ2-5, with 12 nucleotides matching TRBD1. Looked up from germline, CDR1 is MRHNA and CDR2 is SNTAGT. Unmatched junction bases numbered 4, after V lost 3 bases and J lost 5 bases. The length of the CDR3 is 15 residues. CDR3 protein: CASSDGGQGAETQYF. The CDR3 DNA reads TGTGCCAGCAGTGATGGGGGACAGGGGGCTGAGACCCAGTACTTC.

The chain is built from TRBV2 and TRBJ2-3; 7 bases map to TRBD1. This CDR3 spans 13 amino acids. The V gene's germline CDR1 is SNHLY and CDR2 FYNNEI. Trimming at V came to 3 bases and at J to 8 bases, leaving 5 bases not matched to a gene. The CDR3 sequence: CASSERGPATQYF. For the CDR3, the DNA is TGTGCCAGCAGTGAGAGGGGGCCCGCTACGCAGTATTTT.